The 21 T cell receptor beta chains given below trace back to one sample, sequenced in a study of T cell repertoires in cytomegalovirus infection (dated by TCRdb to between 2019 and 2020). Sequenced on an Illumina HiSeq 1500. TCRdb itself trimmed the public reads at Q25 with fastp, ran MiXCR and retained productive beta chains. Under each unique CDR3 protein, matching rows form one entry showing the most common genes and DNA. This sample lists about 190,000 distinct CDR3 sequences; 8% to 10% were detected once. The top ten clonotypes cover about 4.6% of the sample. Sample: PBMCs. These receptors were taken from a human donor in good health (CMV status not recorded). Some clones in this sample may be carry-over from other donors' samples.

This chain uses TRBV2 with TRBJ2-5, with 7 bases that match TRBD1. V shed 8 bases and J 5 bases; nucleotides not matched to a gene: 5. The CDR3 has 12 residues. Per germline, CDR1 SNHLY and CDR2 FYNNEI. The CDR3 region has the DNA TGTGCCAGCTCCGGACAGGTCGAGACCCAGTACTTC. Translation: CASSGQVETQYF. Full variable domain (remainder filled in from reference TRBV2 and TRBJ2-5): EPEVTQTPSHQVTQMGQEVILRCVPISNHLYFYWYRQILGQKVEFLVSFYNNEISEKSEIFDDQFSVERPDGSNFTLKIRSTKLEDSAMYFCASSGQVETQYFGPGTRLLVL.

This clonotype was found many times. The conserved phenylalanine or tryptophan normally closing the CDR3 is absent here, so this likely arose from a read error. It is unclear where the CDR3 begins or ends on the DNA, so no DNA is shown, and the CDR3 is as TCRdb lists it. This sequence joins TRBV28 and TRBJ1-2. CDR1 is MDHEN, CDR2 SYDVKM, per germline. The CDR3 spans 13 residues, counting both ends. The CDR3 sequence: CASGSADLRLTYV.

The gene calls are TRBV4-1 and TRBJ1-1, with D possibly TRBD1 on 6 matching bases. CDR1 is MGHRA and CDR2 is YSYEKL in the germline V gene. CDR3 length: 14 residues. V was clipped by 1 base and J by 5 bases, with 11 bases between them. CDR3 sequence: CASSQGLRGTEAFF. In DNA, the CDR3 is TGCGCCAGCAGCCAAGGTCTTAGGGGGACTGAAGCTTTCTTT.

This sequence joins TRBV6-2 or TRBV6-3 and TRBJ1-2, with a possible D match to TRBD1 (6 bases). The germline gives CDR1 MNHEY, CDR2 SVGEGT. Trimming took 6 bases from V and 2 from J, leaving 13 bases between them. This CDR3 is built from 14 residues. CDR3 nucleotide sequence: TGTGCCAGCAGCTCAACTCAGGGGAACTATGGCTACACCTTC. Residues: CASSSTQGNYGYTF.

This clonotype has a count of ten or more. The J gene is TRBJ2-6, the V gene TRBV10-3; tentative D call: TRBD2 (5 bases). Germline CDR1 is ENHRY and CDR2 is SYGVKD. Between the trimmed V and J ends, which lost 4 bases and 4 bases, there was a span of 14 bases. The CDR3 is 16 residues long. The CDR3 spells CAISARGTPGANVLTF. The CDR3 region has the DNA TGTGCCATCAGTGCTCGGGGAACACCCGGGGCCAACGTCCTGACTTTC.

This clonotype was recorded many times. This rearrangement joins TRBV12-3 or TRBV12-4 to TRBJ2-1; D is uncertain. The CDR3 consists of 13 residues. V gave up 5 bases and J gave up 4 bases, with 9 bases separating them. CDR3 DNA: TGTGCCAGCAGTACAAATCCTTACAATGAGCAGTTCTTC. Amino acids: CASSTNPYNEQFF.

This clonotype was counted a few times. The chain uses TRBV7-2 and TRBJ1-6; D is perhaps TRBD1 (6 bases). CDR1 is SGHTA and CDR2 is FQGNSA in the germline V gene. Trimming took 5 bases from V and 7 from J, leaving 18 bases between them. CDR3 size: 16 residues. As DNA, the CDR3 is TGTGCCAGCAGCCCGAATAACAGGGAGTCGAATTCACCCCTCCACTTT. Amino acid sequence: CASSPNNRESNSPLHF.

In its sample, this clonotype was seen a few times. The rearrangement links TRBV4-3 to TRBJ2-2, with a tentative D call TRBD1 (5 bases). V gave up 4 bases and J gave up 5 bases, with 11 bases separating them. The CDR3 consists of 14 residues. The germline gives CDR1 LGHNA, CDR2 YSLEER. In DNA, the CDR3 is TGCGCCAGCAGCCTAGGGGTCTCTACCGGGGAGCTGTTTTTT. Encoded protein: CASSLGVSTGELFF.

Worth noting for this clonotype: At one of its ends the junction is not consistent with the germline gene, which may arise from a read error. The chain joins TRBV6-2 or TRBV6-3 to TRBJ1-5; D not certain. In germline, CDR1 is MNHEY, CDR2 SVGEGT. This CDR3 is built from 14 residues. The CDR3 coding sequence is TGTGCCAGCAGCGAGACTAATAGCAATCAGCCCCAGCCTTTT. Amino acids: CASSETNSNQPQPF.

There are a few counts of this clonotype. This sequence joins TRBV7-2 and TRBJ2-7; no clear D gene. The CDR3 length is 12 residues. V was shortened by 5 bases and J by 7 bases, with 12 bases between the two germline ends. Germline loops: CDR1 SGHTA, CDR2 FQGNSA. In nucleotides, the CDR3 is TGTGCCAGCAGCGCCCCTGTGGCTGAGCAGTACTTC. Residues: CASSAPVAEQYF.

The chain joins TRBV20-1 to TRBJ2-7, with D perhaps TRBD1 (5 bases). The CDR3 is made up of 14 amino acids. Germline CDR1 and CDR2: DFQATT and SNEGSKA (reference sequence). Between the trimmed V and J ends, which lost 3 bases and 7 bases, there was a span of 19 bases. The DNA of the CDR3 is TGCAGTGCTAGTTTGCACTCCCTATCAGGGGAGCAGTACTTC. This sequence encodes CSASLHSLSGEQYF.

At least ten counts were recorded for this clonotype. This rearrangement joins TRBV6-2 or TRBV6-3 to TRBJ2-3; D ambiguous. The CDR3 is made up of 13 amino acids. CDR1 and CDR2 from the germline V gene are MNHEY and SVGEGT. Trimming stripped 1 base from V and 6 bases from J, with 8 bases between. The CDR3 DNA sequence: TGTGCCAGCAGTTACTATGGTCTGGATACGCAGTATTTT. Translating it yields CASSYYGLDTQYF.

This clonotype has ten or more counts. V is TRBV9 and J is TRBJ2-5; 7 bases fit TRBD2. In germline, CDR1 is SGDLS, CDR2 YYNGEE. This CDR3 has 16 residues. V trimming: 0 bases; J trimming: 4 bases; junction bases outside the gene matches: 9. The CDR3 here is CASSVGPGGSVETQYF. Written as DNA, the CDR3 is TGTGCCAGCAGCGTAGGTCCGGGGGGATCAGTAGAGACCCAGTACTTC.

Turning to this clonotype: A clone one base away is much larger, so this may be a read error. The chain joins TRBV9 to TRBJ2-5; the D is unclear. CDR3 size: 11 residues. With 4 bases removed from V and 0 bases from J, the gap between germline ends came to 1 base. The germline CDR1 and CDR2 sequences are SGDLS and YYNGEE. The CDR3 sequence is CASSNQETQYF. The CDR3 DNA is TGTGCCAGCAGCAACCAAGAGACCCAGTACTTC.

This clonotype has just a few counts. This chain joins TRBV24-1 and TRBJ2-7, with TRBD2 matching over 8 bases. The V segment lost 1 base and the J segment 4 bases; nucleotides outside the gene matches: 5. There are 15 residues in the CDR3. Germline lookup yields CDR1 KGHDR and CDR2 SFDVKD. Here the CDR3 reads CATSDLGREDYEQYF. The CDR3 DNA reads as TGTGCCACCAGTGATTTAGGGCGGGAGGATTACGAGCAGTACTTC.

This clonotype turned up a few times. The V call is TRBV29-1, the J call TRBJ2-3; perhaps TRBD1 as D (6 bases). The germline CDR1 and CDR2 sequences are SQVTM and ANQGSEA. The CDR3 is made up of 15 amino acids. Between the trimmed V and J ends, which lost 7 bases and 1 base, there was a span of 18 bases. This CDR3 reads CSAFGQPLGTDTQYF. The CDR3 bases are TGCAGCGCGTTTGGACAGCCCCTAGGCACAGATACGCAGTATTTT.

This clonotype was recorded many times. The chain carries TRBV7-3 and TRBJ2-7; the D gene is possibly TRBD2 (6 bases). Germline lookup yields CDR1 SGHTA and CDR2 FQGTGA. The V and J ends lost 0 bases and 6 bases respectively, with 12 bases between them. The CDR3 loop spans 14 amino acids. CDR3 sequence (DNA): TGTGCCAGCAGCTTAACGTACGGGGGTGGCGAGCAGTACTTC. This translates into CASSLTYGGGEQYF.

This clonotype has at least ten counts. J is TRBJ2-7 and V is TRBV28, with 9 bases identical to TRBD2. The CDR3 contains 17 residues. Trimming at V came to 10 bases and at J to 4 bases, leaving 20 bases not matched to a gene. CDR1 is MDHEN and CDR2 is SYDVKM in the germline V gene. The CDR3 protein is CATLEGGSGSLRYEQYF. The CDR3 nucleotides are TGTGCCACCCTAGAGGGGGGTAGCGGGAGCTTGAGGTACGAGCAGTACTTC.

By sample share, this clonotype is medium-sized. The CDR3: CASSWGQYNSPLHF. In DNA form, the CDR3 reads TGTGCCAGCAGCTGGGGACAGTACAATTCACCCCTCCACTTT. V is TRBV7-2 and J is TRBJ1-6; 7 positions agree with TRBD1. This CDR3 region has 14 residues. J lost 7 bases, V lost 4 bases, and 4 bases had no gene match. Germline CDR1 is SGHTA and CDR2 is FQGNSA.

This clonotype was recorded a few times. The rearrangement uses TRBV28 and TRBJ2-6; tentative D call: TRBD2 (5 bases). V was pared by 3 bases and J by 2 bases, with 5 bases between. CDR3 length: 14 residues. The germline V gene has CDR1 MDHEN and CDR2 SYDVKM. The CDR3 coding sequence is TGTGCCAGCAGTTTCGGGGCTGGGGCCAACGTCCTGACTTTC. Its protein product is CASSFGAGANVLTF.

The table lists this clonotype with many counts. The genes are TRBV6-6 and TRBJ2-1; 8 nucleotides match TRBD1. Trimming cost V 7 bases and J 6 bases; bases outside gene matches: 17. CDR1 and CDR2 (germline): MNHNY, SVGAGI (reference sequence). The CDR3 spans 17 residues. CDR3 protein: CASNYKGGQGGRNEQFF. The CDR3 DNA is TGTGCCAGCAACTACAAGGGCGGACAGGGCGGTCGCAATGAGCAGTTCTTC.